The entry below gives a single TCR beta chain sequence along with its context. Its specific antigen is unknown. No much larger clone is present one base from it, and per-base qualities are unavailable. The sample comes from a study of T cells in Graves' hyperthyroidism and ophthalmopathy (dated by TCRdb to the late 2010s). Regarding the research as a whole: Peripheral blood samples were taken at initial diagnosis, before any treatment was given. An independent validation cohort of about 19 hyperthyroidism patients and 17 patients who later progressed to ophthalmopathy tested prospective prediction of ophthalmopathy. Thyroid tissue and blood T-cell repertoires from about six Graves' hyperthyroidism patients were also compared in the study. The paper reports TCR Vbeta CDR3 sequencing of over 130 peripheral blood samples: 43 ophthalmopathy, about 75 hyperthyroidism and approximately 17 progressor patients. To identify TCR V-J signatures that set the groups apart, the researchers used a discovery cohort of about a hundred patients, made up of approximately 43 with Graves' ophthalmopathy and 55 to 65 with stable Graves' hyperthyroidism. The roughly 91 discovery patients were randomly split 7:3 into training and test sets. Once sampling was done, hyperthyroidism patients were given methimazole at a starting dose of 30 mg daily, whereas ophthalmopathy patients were given high-dose intravenous methylprednisolone. Paper-wide results and their limitations: Sample size was not statistically predetermined, and blinding of investigators to group allocation was not performed. Most expanded thyroid clonotypes (frequency above 0.001) were also detected in blood, a finding suggesting that blood repertoires may reflect thyroid immune responses. In validation, the model predicted progression to ophthalmopathy a median of about 5.9 months before onset, with roughly 70% sensitivity and 72.22% specificity. Ophthalmopathy was separated from stable hyperthyroidism by a 13 V-J signature model, with around 88% sensitivity and approximately 81% specificity obtained in cross-validation and 80%/75% obtained in testing.

V loses 1 base of germline sequence and J loses 3 bases, and the interval between the two ends is 6 bases. Sequences SEHNR (CDR1) and FQNEAQ (CDR2) are obtained from the germline V gene (reference sequence). Its CDR3 holds 14 amino acids, cysteine through phenylalanine. Solely the CDR3 DNA is kept, with 42 bases framed from the first base. Amplification of TCR beta CDR3 regions was carried out from RNA transcripts. The first round of RT-PCR for the TCR CDR3 was performed with the HTBI primer set and the Qiagen OneStep RT-PCR kit. A second multiplex PCR round built the libraries, followed by size selection and purification. Libraries were sequenced paired-end with 100 bp reads on an Illumina HiSeq2000. The authors' pipeline ran thus. SOAPnuke was used to process the raw data, with reads discarded if the reads contained adapters or uncalled bases, had a mean Phred below 15, or lacked an exact constant-primer or identifier match. High-quality paired reads were merged with COPE v1.2.5, and unique nucleotide sequences were defined as clonotypes. Clonotypes were aligned to IMGT TRBV, TRBD and TRBJ reference segments using MiTCR v1.1. The analysis included only V-J combinations with a frequency above 0.0001, which together covered 99.2% of the repertoires. The TCS score was defined as the ratio of F50 (clonal expansion) to E x V (chaos), calculated using BLOSUM62-based TCRdist between CDR3 peptides within each V-J. Welch's t-statistics and random forest reduced 500 to 650 V-J features to 13, which were used in a naive Bayes classifier (R e1071). Using fastp at Q25 and MiXCR, TCRdb reprocessed the public reads and kept productive beta chains. Identical CDR3 proteins give one entry, which carries the most common genes and DNA. The V and J calls were determined by TCRdb, not by the authors. This sample holds some 690,000 distinct CDR3 sequences; around 16% were observed only once. The leading ten clones occupy around 15% of the sample.

Stable Graves' hyperthyroidism was defined as the absence of progression to ophthalmopathy over 18 months of follow-up. Hyperthyroidism patients were newly diagnosed, with disease duration under 2 months, and aged 18 to 65 years. Any patient with an uncontrolled infection, another autoimmune disease, pregnancy or lactation was excluded. Clinical symptoms, serum thyroxine and TRAb, thyroid ultrasound, and orbital computed tomography formed the basis for the diagnoses. PBMCs were separated from approximately 10 ml of fresh peripheral blood using Ficoll-Paque density gradient centrifugation. Total RNA was extracted with Trizol reagent, and quality was checked on an Agilent 2100 Bioanalyzer.

The chain is assembled from TRBV7-9 and TRBJ2-2; too little of a D gene remains to name it. The source is a man aged 50 to 59 with Graves' hyperthyroidism. Sequenced sample: blood. The CDR3 corresponds to CASSLVTDTGELFF. The base sequence is TGTGCCAGCAGCTTAGTGACGGACACCGGGGAGCTGTTTTTT.